The rows below give T cell receptor beta chains drawn from one sample of a study of T-cell reconstitution after alpha-beta-depleted transplantation in children. TCRdb re-derived calls from the PCR reads in MiXCR, one entry per CDR3 protein. There are 900,000 or so distinct CDR3 sequences in the sample; roughly 15% occur only once, and around 5.3% lies in the top ten. The specimen was PBMCs, mostly from graft donor cells, collected 360 days after TCRalphabeta/CD19-depleted stem cell transplant. The source is a male patient between 10 and 17 years old who had a stem cell transplant for acute lymphoblastic leukemia, so the T cells may come from the graft donor. CDR3s include the opening cysteine and the closing phenylalanine or tryptophan.

TRBV7-3	TRBJ2-1	CASSPPTAGRKNEQFF
TRBV5-1	TRBJ2-7	CASSLAAHQVYEQYF
TRBV11-1	TRBJ1-4	CASSRDQKEKLFF
TRBV6-1	TRBJ2-3	CASSGGLASTEISTDTQYF
TRBV29-1	TRBJ2-7	CSVEEGRPYEQYF
TRBV6-1	TRBJ1-5	CASRAGTGGNQPQHF
TRBV12-3/TRBV12-4	TRBJ2-5	CASSRTSATFQETQYF
TRBV12-3/TRBV12-4	TRBJ1-2	CASSPVPAVKGYTF
TRBV7-9	TRBJ2-7	CASSHQGVYEQYF
TRBV18	TRBJ2-7	CASSPPIGLGLETYEQYF
TRBV4-1	TRBJ2-7	CASSQDRRPYEQYF
TRBV19	TRBJ2-1	CASSPWGTGGLNEQFF
TRBV11-1	TRBJ2-3	CASSLGIRRDSGTDTQYF
TRBV5-1	TRBJ2-5	CASSPGKRGETQYF
TRBV20-1	TRBJ2-7	CSAKGQGYEQYF
TRBV4-1	TRBJ2-7	CASSQDQGGDEQYF
TRBV4-1	TRBJ2-5	CASSLRLSGSRQETQYF